Listed here are 21 T cell receptor beta chains from one sample, sequenced in a study of T cells in Graves' hyperthyroidism and ophthalmopathy. RNA transcripts gave rise to amplified TCR beta CDR3 regions. First-round RT-PCR of the TCR CDR3 relied on the HTBI primer set. TCRdb itself ran the multiplex PCR reads through MiXCR, one entry per CDR3 protein. The data contain around 250,000 distinct CDR3 sequences, over 20% of them singletons. Sequenced: blood. Receptors were obtained from a woman between 35 and 50 years old with Graves' ophthalmopathy.

This clonotype occurred many times. The J gene is TRBJ2-2, the V gene TRBV6-1, with D possibly matching TRBD2 (6 bases). CDR1 MNHNS and CDR2 SASEGT come from the germline V gene. The CDR3 sequence is 13 residues long. V was cut by 6 bases and J by 6 bases, with 11 bases left in between. CDR3 nucleotides: TGTGCCAGCAGGAAACCGGGGGCCGGGGAGCTGTTTTTT. It specifies CASRKPGAGELFF.

This clonotype was detected many times. This rearrangement joins TRBV20-1 to TRBJ2-5; D gene unclear. The germline gives CDR1 DFQATT, CDR2 SNEGSKA (reference sequence). Trimming pared 6 bases from V and 5 bases from J, leaving 10 bases between. The CDR3 totals 11 residues. The DNA of the CDR3 is TGCAGTGCCCAGGTGCGGGAGACCCAGTACTTC. Translating gives CSAQVRETQYF.

The chain joins TRBV28 to TRBJ1-5, with TRBD1 matching over 7 bases. The germline V gene encodes CDR1 MDHEN and CDR2 SYDVKM. This CDR3 has 14 amino acids. The J segment lost 7 bases and the V segment lost 5 bases, leaving 8 bases of the junction unmatched. CDR3 nucleotide sequence: TGTGCCAGCAGTCAACAGGGGTTCGGGCAGCCCCAGCATTTT. Residues: CASSQQGFGQPQHF.

This clonotype appeared many times. The chain employs TRBV5-4 and TRBJ2-2, with TRBD2 matching over 9 bases. Germline V lookup: CDR1 SGHNT, CDR2 YYREEE (reference sequence). The CDR3 runs 14 residues. V shed 0 bases, J shed 8 bases, and the junction held 2 bases outside the gene matches. The CDR3: CASSLALAGGELFF. In DNA form, the CDR3 reads TGTGCCAGCAGCTTGGCGCTAGCGGGAGGGGAGCTGTTTTTT.

This clonotype was found many times. V gene TRBV18 combines with J gene TRBJ2-5; D is uncertain. CDR1 and CDR2 (germline): KGHSH, LQKENI. CDR3 length: 14 residues. Trimming pared 1 base from V and 4 bases from J, leaving 10 bases between. This CDR3 is CASSPLIGSETQYF. In nucleotides, the CDR3 is TGTGCCAGCTCACCACTAATAGGGTCAGAGACCCAGTACTTC.

This clonotype was counted ten times or more. The J gene is TRBJ1-3, the V gene TRBV20-1, with D perhaps TRBD1 (6 bases). Germline V gene data show CDR1 as DFQATT and CDR2 as SNEGSKA (reference sequence). The CDR3 extends over 13 amino acids. Trimming stripped 1 base from V and 7 bases from J, with 11 bases between. CDR3 in amino acids: CSARAQGRNTIYF. The CDR3 DNA sequence: TGCAGTGCTAGAGCCCAGGGGAGGAACACCATATATTTT.

This clonotype came up many times. The chain recombines TRBV10-3 with TRBJ2-5; D may match TRBD1 or TRBD2 (6 bases each). This CDR3 comprises 17 residues. The ends were cut back, 5 bases at V and 4 bases at J, with 23 bases in the middle. Germline V lookup: CDR1 ENHRY, CDR2 SYGVKD. Here the CDR3 DNA reads TGTGCCATCAGTCGAGATAGACAGGCCAGCGGGCGAGAGACCCAGTACTTC. Translation: CAISRDRQASGRETQYF.

This clonotype has at least ten counts. The V call is TRBV7-8, the J call TRBJ2-5; D might be TRBD2 (5 bases). CDR1 SGHVS and CDR2 FQNEAQ come from the germline V gene. The V and J ends lost 5 bases and 3 bases respectively, with 22 bases between them. The CDR3 covers 17 residues. The CDR3: CASSPYRMASWKETQYF. CDR3 sequence (DNA): TGTGCCAGCAGCCCATATCGTATGGCTAGCTGGAAAGAGACCCAGTACTTC.

The chain links TRBV7-2 to TRBJ2-7, with D tentatively TRBD1 or TRBD2 (5 bases each). CDR3 size: 15 residues. Per the germline V gene, CDR1 is SGHTA and CDR2 is FQGNSA. The V gene lost 0 bases and the J gene lost 7 bases, with 16 bases spanning the gap. CDR3 protein: CASSLASGRVREQYF. CDR3 DNA: TGTGCCAGCAGCTTAGCGTCAGGGAGAGTGCGGGAGCAGTACTTC.

This clonotype was seen repeatedly, ten times or more. The V call is TRBV10-3, the J call TRBJ1-2, with 11 bases identical to TRBD1. This CDR3 has 13 amino acids. V lost 8 bases, J lost 5 bases, and 4 bases stayed unmatched. Germline assignment: CDR1 ENHRY and CDR2 SYGVKD. The CDR3 bases are TGTGCCATCTTCGGGACAGGGGGATATGGCTACACCTTC. It codes for CAIFGTGGYGYTF.

A few counts support this clonotype. The chain couples TRBV5-1 to TRBJ2-5; the D call may be TRBD1 or TRBD2 (5 bases each). CDR3 size: 17 residues. Germline loops: CDR1 SGHRS, CDR2 YFSETQ. Trimming shortened V by 0 bases and J by 1 base, and 16 bases separated the two germline ends. CDR3 sequence (DNA): TGCGCCAGCAGCTTGGCTGGCACCCGAGGGGCCCAAGAGACCCAGTACTTC. This encodes CASSLAGTRGAQETQYF. The full variable domain, in which reference TRBV5-1 and TRBJ2-5 provide the parts outside the CDR3, is KAGVTQTPRYLIKTRGQQVTLSCSPISGHRSVSWYQQTPGQGLQFLFEYFSETQRNKGNFPGRFSGRQFSNSRSEMNVSTLELGDSALYLCASSLAGTRGAQETQYFGPGTRLLVL.

This clonotype was counted a few times. This CDR3 reads CASTSSGELFF. CDR3 bases: TGTGCCAGCACTAGCTCCGGGGAGCTGTTTTTT. The V and J genes are TRBV25-1 and TRBJ2-2; possibly TRBD2 for D (5 bases). V was trimmed by 7 bases and J by 6 bases, leaving 6 bases between them. This CDR3 is 11 amino acids long. CDR1 and CDR2 from the germline V gene are MGHDK and SYGVNS.

CDR3 nucleotide sequence: TGTGCCACCAGGGACAGGGCTACCGGGGAGCTGTTTTTT. Translated: CATRDRATGELFF. The chain joins TRBV24-1 to TRBJ2-2; the match to TRBD1 covers 8 bases. Per germline, CDR1 KGHDR and CDR2 SFDVKD. The CDR3 has 13 amino acids. Trimming at V came to 7 bases and at J to 5 bases, leaving 2 bases not matched to a gene.

In its sample, this clonotype was seen many times. A junction end diverges from the germline sequence, so it may reflect a read error. V and J are TRBV12-3 or TRBV12-4 and TRBJ2-7, with a weak D call TRBD2 (6 bases). This CDR3 has 14 residues. CDR3 sequence (DNA): TGCGCCAGCAGCTTGGCAGGGACTCCCTACGAGCAGTACTTC. Translation gives CASSLAGTPYEQYF.

This clonotype was picked up many times. The V call is TRBV28, the J call TRBJ2-7; possible D gene TRBD2, 6 bases. The CDR3 runs 14 residues. With 1 base removed from V and 6 bases from J, the gap between germline ends came to 13 bases. Per germline, CDR1 MDHEN and CDR2 SYDVKM. This chain's CDR3 is CASSLFGLYPEQYF. The CDR3 bases are TGTGCCAGCAGTTTATTTGGACTATATCCCGAGCAGTACTTC.

This clonotype was recorded many times. The J gene is TRBJ2-6, the V gene TRBV11-2; D tentatively reads TRBD1 or TRBD2 (6 bases each). The CDR3 loop spans 17 amino acids. V gave up 2 bases and J gave up 2 bases, with 13 bases separating them. Germline CDR1 reads SGHAT; CDR2 reads FQNNGV. CDR3 amino acids: CASSLLQRGPGANVLTF. The CDR3, as DNA: TGTGCCAGCAGCTTACTTCAACGGGGGCCTGGGGCCAACGTCCTGACTTTC.

This clonotype came up many times. The V call is TRBV6-5, the J call TRBJ2-7; no clear D. V gave up 2 bases and J gave up 3 bases, with 11 bases separating them. This CDR3 has 14 residues. CDR1 is MNHEY, CDR2 SVGAGI, per germline. The CDR3 protein is CASSYGAEIYEQYF. CDR3 bases: TGTGCCAGCAGTTACGGTGCGGAGATCTACGAGCAGTACTTC.

This clonotype was seen many times. The J gene is TRBJ1-5, the V gene TRBV6-5, with 9 bases that match TRBD1. Germline CDR1 and CDR2: MNHEY and SVGAGI. The V and J ends lost 7 bases and 7 bases, in that order; junction bases with no gene match: 8. This CDR3 region has 14 residues. DNA of the CDR3: TGTGCCAGCACCAGGACAGGGGACGGGCAGCCCCAGCATTTT. Translating gives CASTRTGDGQPQHF.

This clonotype came up many times. V gene TRBV28 combines with J gene TRBJ2-2; D is unresolved. This CDR3 contains 16 residues. From germline, CDR1 is MDHEN and CDR2 SYDVKM. Trimming stripped 2 bases from V and 3 bases from J, with 13 bases between. CDR3 DNA: TGTGCCAGCAGTTTAGCCGGACCAACCTACACCGGGGAGCTGTTTTTT. Its protein product is CASSLAGPTYTGELFF.

Many counts were recorded for this clonotype. This rearrangement joins TRBV7-8 to TRBJ2-2; D gene unclear. V lost 4 bases and J lost 0, with 6 bases in between. The CDR3 covers 14 residues. Germline loops: CDR1 SGHVS, CDR2 FQNEAQ. The CDR3 loop is CASSSGANTGELFF. CDR3 in DNA: TGTGCCAGCAGCTCTGGGGCGAACACCGGGGAGCTGTTTTTT.

V gene TRBV7-2 combines with J gene TRBJ2-2; 10 bases align to TRBD2. The CDR3 has 15 residues. After removal of 3 bases from V and 5 bases from J, the junction contained 3 bases not matched to a gene. Germline CDR1 reads SGHTA; CDR2 reads FQGNSA. The CDR3 nucleotides are TGTGCCAGCAGCTTTGTAGCGGGAGGAACCGGGGAGCTGTTTTTT. Translating it yields CASSFVAGGTGELFF.